This T cell receptor beta chain was identified in a study of monozygotic twins with inflammatory bowel disease (dated by TCRdb to about 2019). For the wider study: The complete study included around 30 monozygotic twin pairs: 19 IBD-discordant Danish pairs and nine German pairs, of which four were IBD-concordant and five were IBD-discordant. Within discordant pairs, disease-associated traits were sought mainly by comparing IBD patients with their genetically identical healthy co-twins. Each individual had, on average, about 151 000 unique TCRalpha sequences and 181 000 unique TCRbeta sequences available for analysis. Overall results and qualifications from the work: No difference in repertoire similarity was observed between concordant and discordant twins, possibly owing to limited statistical power. IBD patients shared fewer clonotypes with other individuals than healthy twins did, most markedly in patients showing signs of disease activity. Because patients received different immunosuppressive treatments, the repertoires may have picked up extra background noise and variability between individuals. IBD patients had lower TCRbeta repertoire diversity, measured by the inverse Simpson index, than their healthy co-twins. The results gave no support for a single strong signal or clonotype linked to IBD. The analysis was unable to tell different T cell subtypes apart.

CDR3 length: 13 amino acids, cysteine to phenylalanine. Only the protein sequence is given. For CDR1 and CDR2, the germline V gene (reference sequence) lists LNHNV and YYDKDF. Turning to this clonotype: Its antigen specificity is not known.

From each donor, a roughly 2.7 ml peripheral blood sample was drawn into PAXgene tubes and stored at -80 degrees C. Without any T cell sorting, total RNA was extracted from whole blood using the PAXgene blood miRNA kit on an automated QIAcube. Peripheral blood from monozygotic twin pairs who were concordant or discordant for inflammatory bowel disease underwent deep TCRalpha and TCRbeta repertoire profiling using unique molecular barcoding. Smoking habits were recorded for all twin pairs, and individuals were classified as current, former or never smokers. The library came from 5' RACE. Preparation of each TCR library used approximately 3,500 ng of total RNA. For each sample, cDNA was synthesized in eight separate reactions using SMARTScribe reverse transcriptase. During cDNA synthesis, template switching introduced unique molecular identifiers that contained a 6-nucleotide sample barcode. TCRalpha and TCRbeta cDNA was amplified in two nested PCRs of about 17 and 10 cycles, and bead purification was carried out after each PCR. Before amplification, cDNA was treated with uracil DNA-glycosylase and purified using the QIAquick PCR purification kit. The second PCR added Illumina TruSeq-compatible adapters along with sample-specific barcodes. Library quality and concentration were assessed using TapeStation and Qubit, and about 4.7 ng of each library was pooled. The pooled libraries were sequenced with 2 x 100 bp reads and custom sequencing primers on an Illumina HiSeq2500 single-index Rapid Run. The paper's processing steps were these. UMI-based consensus assembly with MiGEC version 1.2.6 was used to correct PCR and sequencing errors. V(D)J alignment, clonotype assembly and CDR3 extraction were performed with MiXCR version 2.1.1. To normalise gene usage, clonotype sharing and MAIT/NKT TCR abundance, the analysis used the top 1000, 10 000 and 20 000 clonotypes per sample. Diversity was computed as the inverse Simpson index with the vegan R package after downsampling to 27 000 UMIs. Statistical testing used paired Mann-Whitney U tests on the discordant twin pairs and applied Benjamini-Hochberg correction for multiple testing. TCRdb reprocessed the reads, reporting each CDR3 protein sequence once and no DNA. These V and J calls rely on TCRdb rather than the paper's analysis. The sample table includes 330,000 or so distinct CDR3 sequences. The ten largest clonotypes hold under 2.5% of the sample.

The rearrangement joined TRBV15 to TRBJ2-7; the D call of TRBD1 rests on TCRdb alone, since no DNA is present to check it. The source of this sequence is a human donor with ulcerative colitis or Crohn's disease, or a healthy co-twin of an affected twin (not recorded which). The specimen was blood. The CDR3 loop reads CATSRSGGHPLYF.